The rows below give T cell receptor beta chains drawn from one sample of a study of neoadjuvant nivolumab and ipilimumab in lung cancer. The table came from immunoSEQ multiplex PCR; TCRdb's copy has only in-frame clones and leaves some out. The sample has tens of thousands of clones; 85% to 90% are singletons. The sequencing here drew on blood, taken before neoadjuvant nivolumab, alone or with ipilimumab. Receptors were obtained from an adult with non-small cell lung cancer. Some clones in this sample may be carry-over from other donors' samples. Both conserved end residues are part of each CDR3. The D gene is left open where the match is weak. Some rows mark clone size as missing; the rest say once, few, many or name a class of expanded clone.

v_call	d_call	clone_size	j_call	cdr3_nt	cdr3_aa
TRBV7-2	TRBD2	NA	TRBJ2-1	TGTGCCAGCAGCTTAGCGGCTAGCGGGTACAATGAGCAGTTCTTC	CASSLAASGYNEQFF
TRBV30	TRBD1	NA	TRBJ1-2	TGTGCCTGGAGCCAGGGGGAGCGGCGGGGCTACACCTTC	CAWSQGERRGYTF
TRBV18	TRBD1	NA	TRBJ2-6	TGTGCCAGCTCCCGTCCGGGACAGGGTTTTGGGGCCAACGTCCTGACTTTC	CASSRPGQGFGANVLTF
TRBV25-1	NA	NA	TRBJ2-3	TGTGCCAGCAGTGAAATCTCGGCAGATACGCAGTATTTT	CASSEISADTQYF
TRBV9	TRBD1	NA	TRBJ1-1	TGTGCCAGCAAGAGGGACAGGGACACTGAAGCTTTCTTT	CASKRDRDTEAFF
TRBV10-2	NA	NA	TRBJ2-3	TGCGCCAGCAGTGAAGCAGGGTATACGCAGTATTTT	CASSEAGYTQYF
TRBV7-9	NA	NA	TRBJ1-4	TGTGCCAGCAGCTCCCGGGGGGCAACTAATGAAAAACTGTTTTTT	CASSSRGATNEKLFF
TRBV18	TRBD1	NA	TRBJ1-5	TGTGCCAGCTCCGGACAGGGGAGCAATCAGCCCCAGCATTTT	CASSGQGSNQPQHF
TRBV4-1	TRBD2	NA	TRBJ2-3	TGCGCCAGCACTGAGTCTAGCGGTAGCACAGATACGCAGTATTTT	CASTESSGSTDTQYF
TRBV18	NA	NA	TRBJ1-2	TGTGCCAGCTCACCGACAGCTACATTTTATGGCTACACCTTC	CASSPTATFYGYTF
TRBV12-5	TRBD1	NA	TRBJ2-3	TGTGCTAGTGGCCGGGGACAGGGGGCTAAAGATACGCAGTATTTT	CASGRGQGAKDTQYF
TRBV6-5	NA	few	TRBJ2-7	TGTGCCAGCAGTAAGGGGCCCTCCTACGAGCAGTACTTC	CASSKGPSYEQYF
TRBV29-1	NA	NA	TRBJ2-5	TGCAGCGTTGCGAGGGTTGAGACCCAGTACTTC	CSVARVETQYF
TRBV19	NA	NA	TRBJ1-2	TGTGCCAGCCGATACCAGGGCTACACCTTC	CASRYQGYTF
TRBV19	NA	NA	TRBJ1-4	TGTGCCAGTAGTATCAGGACGGGACTGTTTTTT	CASSIRTGLFF
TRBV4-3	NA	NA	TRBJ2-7	TGCGCCAGCAGTCCTTATGGGCGGTTGGACTCCTACGAGCAGTACTTC	CASSPYGRLDSYEQYF
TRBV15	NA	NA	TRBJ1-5	TGTGCCACCAGCTTTAGCAATCAGCCCCAGCATTTT	CATSFSNQPQHF
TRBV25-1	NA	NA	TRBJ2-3	TGTGCCAGCAGTGAACCCGGGGGCACAGATACGCAGTATTTT	CASSEPGGTDTQYF
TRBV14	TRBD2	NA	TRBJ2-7	TGTGCCAGCAGACGGAGCGGGGCCTCCTACGAGCAGTACTTC	CASRRSGASYEQYF
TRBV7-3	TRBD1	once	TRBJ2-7	TGTGCCAGCAGCTTAGGTGGACAGGGGCGGCAGTACTTC	CASSLGGQGRQYF
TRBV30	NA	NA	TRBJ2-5	TGTGCCTGGAGTCAGGTTACCCAAGAGACCCAGTACTTC	CAWSQVTQETQYF
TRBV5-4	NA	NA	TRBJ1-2	TGTGCCAGCAGCATATTACAGAACTATGGCTACACCTTC	CASSILQNYGYTF
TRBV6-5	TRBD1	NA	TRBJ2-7	TGTGCCAGCAGGGTGCGGGACAGGGGGTTCAACGAGCAGTACTTC	CASRVRDRGFNEQYF
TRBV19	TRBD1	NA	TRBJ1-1	TGTGCCAGTAGTATAACCGGGACAGGGAACATTTACACTGAAGCTTTCTTT	CASSITGTGNIYTEAFF
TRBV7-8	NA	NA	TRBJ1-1	TGTGCCAGCAGCCCCCGGCCTGAATACACTGAAGCTTTCTTT	CASSPRPEYTEAFF
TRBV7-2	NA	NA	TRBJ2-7	TGTGCCAGCAGCTTAGCCCCATTACTCGAGCAGTACTTC	CASSLAPLLEQYF
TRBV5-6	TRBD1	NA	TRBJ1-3	TGTGCCAGCAGCCGGGACAGGACCTTCTCTGGAAACACCATATATTTT	CASSRDRTFSGNTIYF
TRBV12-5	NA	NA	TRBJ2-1	TGTGCTAGTGGTTTGGTAAGGGCTAGCGTGGGCTACAATGAGCAGTTCTTC	CASGLVRASVGYNEQFF
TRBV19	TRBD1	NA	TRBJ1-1	TGTGCCAGTAGGGCATGGACAGGCCTAATGAACACTGAAGCTTTCTTT	CASRAWTGLMNTEAFF
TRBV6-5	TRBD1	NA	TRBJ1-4	TGTGCCAGCAGTTCGCGGGACAGGGGCGAAAAACTGTTTTTT	CASSSRDRGEKLFF
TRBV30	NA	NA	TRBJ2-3	TGTGCCTGGAGTGGCAGGGAGGATACGCAGTATTTT	CAWSGREDTQYF
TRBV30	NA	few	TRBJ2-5	TGTGCCTGGAGTGTCCCCCCAGAGACCCAGTACTTC	CAWSVPPETQYF
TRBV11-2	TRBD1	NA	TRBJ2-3	TGTGCCAGCAGCTCGAACAGGGGAAATACGCAGTATTTT	CASSSNRGNTQYF
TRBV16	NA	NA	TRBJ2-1	TGTGCCAGCAGCCAAGCGGGTAACAATGAGCAGTTCTTC	CASSQAGNNEQFF
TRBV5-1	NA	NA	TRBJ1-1	TGCGCCAGCAGCTTAAATGGTCTGGGGGGGAACACTGAAGCTTTCTTT	CASSLNGLGGNTEAFF
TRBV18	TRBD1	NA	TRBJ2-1	TGTGCCAGCTCACCACCGCCAGGGGGCAATGAGCAGTTCTTC	CASSPPPGGNEQFF
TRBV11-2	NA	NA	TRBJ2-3	TGTGCCAGCAGCTCGGGGCGAACGAGCACAGATACGCAGTATTTT	CASSSGRTSTDTQYF
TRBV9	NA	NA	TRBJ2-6	TGTGCCAGCAGCCTTTCTAACATGGCCAACGTCCTGACTTTC	CASSLSNMANVLTF
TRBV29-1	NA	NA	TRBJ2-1	TGCAGCGTGGGGTGGCGAAATGAGCAGTTCTTC	CSVGWRNEQFF
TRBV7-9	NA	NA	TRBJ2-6	TGTGCCAGCAGCTTAGAGTCGGGGCTCCCTGGGGCCAACGTCCTGACTTTC	CASSLESGLPGANVLTF
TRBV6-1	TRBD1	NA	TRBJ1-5	TGTGCCAGCAGTGCGCAGGGGGATCAGCCCCAGCATTTT	CASSAQGDQPQHF
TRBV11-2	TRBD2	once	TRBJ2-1	TGTGCCAGCAGGCGAATCACTAGCGGGAGATACTATGAGCAGTTCTTC	CASRRITSGRYYEQFF
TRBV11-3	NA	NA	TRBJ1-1	TGTGCCAGCAGCACGGGGCGTTGGCGGCCGATCGAGTTGAACACTGAAGCTTTCTTT	CASSTGRWRPIELNTEAFF
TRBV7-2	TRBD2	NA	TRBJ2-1	TGTGCCAGCAGCCCCCGGACTAGCGGGGGTAATGAGCAGTTCTTC	CASSPRTSGGNEQFF
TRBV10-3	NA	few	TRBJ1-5	TGTGCCATCAGTGAGTCGGAGGGAAGGCAGCCCCAGCATTTT	CAISESEGRQPQHF
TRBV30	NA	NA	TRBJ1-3	TGTGCCTGGAGTGTACGGGGAGCTGGAAACACCATATATTTT	CAWSVRGAGNTIYF
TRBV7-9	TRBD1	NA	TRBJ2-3	TGTGCCAGCAGGGAAAGGACAGGGGGCTACATAGATACGCAGTATTTT	CASRERTGGYIDTQYF
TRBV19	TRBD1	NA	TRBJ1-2	TGTGCCAGTAGTACCGGGGACAGGGGATATGGCTACACCTTC	CASSTGDRGYGYTF
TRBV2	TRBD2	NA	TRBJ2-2	TGTGCCAGCAGCCGGAATAGCGGGTCCGCCGGGGAGCTGTTTTTT	CASSRNSGSAGELFF
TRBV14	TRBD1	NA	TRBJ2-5	TGTGCCAGCAGCCCCGGGACAGTACTTCAAGAGACCCAGTACTTC	CASSPGTVLQETQYF
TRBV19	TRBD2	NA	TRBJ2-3	TGTGCCAGTAGTCCGCGACTAGCGGGGGGGCCCGATACGCAGTATTTT	CASSPRLAGGPDTQYF